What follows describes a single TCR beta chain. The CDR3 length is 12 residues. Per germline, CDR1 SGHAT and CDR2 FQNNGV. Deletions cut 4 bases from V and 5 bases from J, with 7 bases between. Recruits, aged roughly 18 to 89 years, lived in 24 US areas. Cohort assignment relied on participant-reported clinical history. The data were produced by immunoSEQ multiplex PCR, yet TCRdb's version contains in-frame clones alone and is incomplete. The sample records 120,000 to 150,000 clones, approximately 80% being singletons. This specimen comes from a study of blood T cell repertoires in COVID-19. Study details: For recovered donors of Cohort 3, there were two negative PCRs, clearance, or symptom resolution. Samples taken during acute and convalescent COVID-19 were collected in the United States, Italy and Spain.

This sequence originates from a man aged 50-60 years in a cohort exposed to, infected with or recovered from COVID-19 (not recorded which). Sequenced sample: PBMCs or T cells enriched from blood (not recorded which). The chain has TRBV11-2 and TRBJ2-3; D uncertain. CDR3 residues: CASSSGQDTQYF. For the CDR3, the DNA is TGTGCCAGCAGCTCCGGTCAAGATACGCAGTATTTT.